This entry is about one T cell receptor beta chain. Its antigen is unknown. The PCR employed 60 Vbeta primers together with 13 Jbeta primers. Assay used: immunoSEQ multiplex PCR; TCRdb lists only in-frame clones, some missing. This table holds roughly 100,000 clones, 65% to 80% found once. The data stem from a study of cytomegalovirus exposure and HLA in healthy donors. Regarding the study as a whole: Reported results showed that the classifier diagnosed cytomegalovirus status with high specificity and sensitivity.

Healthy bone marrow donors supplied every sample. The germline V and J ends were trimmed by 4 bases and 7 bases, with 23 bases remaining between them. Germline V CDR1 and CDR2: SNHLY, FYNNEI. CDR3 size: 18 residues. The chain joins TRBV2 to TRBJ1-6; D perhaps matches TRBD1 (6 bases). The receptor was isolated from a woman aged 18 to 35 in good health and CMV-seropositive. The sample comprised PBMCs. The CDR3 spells CASSAFLQGRGGNSPLHF. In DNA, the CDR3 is TGTGCCAGCAGTGCCTTTTTACAGGGTCGGGGTGGCAATTCACCCCTCCACTTT.